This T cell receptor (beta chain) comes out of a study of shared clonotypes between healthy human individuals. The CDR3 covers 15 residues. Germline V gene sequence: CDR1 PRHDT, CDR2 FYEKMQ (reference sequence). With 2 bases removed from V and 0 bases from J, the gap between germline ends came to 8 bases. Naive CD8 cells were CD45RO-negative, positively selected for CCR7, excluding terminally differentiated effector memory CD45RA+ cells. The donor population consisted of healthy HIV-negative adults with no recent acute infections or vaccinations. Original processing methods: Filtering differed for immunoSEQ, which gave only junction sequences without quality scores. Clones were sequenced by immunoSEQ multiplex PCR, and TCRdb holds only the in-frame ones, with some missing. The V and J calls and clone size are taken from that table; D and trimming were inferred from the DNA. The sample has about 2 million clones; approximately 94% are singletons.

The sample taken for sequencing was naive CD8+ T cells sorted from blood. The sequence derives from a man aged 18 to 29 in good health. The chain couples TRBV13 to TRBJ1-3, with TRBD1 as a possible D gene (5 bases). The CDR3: CASSLLGLSGNTIYF. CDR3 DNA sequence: TGTGCCAGCAGCTTATTGGGGCTCTCTGGAAACACCATATATTTT.